The 16 T cell receptor beta chains given below trace back to one sample, sequenced in a study of human T cells and chemical hapten exposure. From the RACE reads, TCRdb called clonotypes with MiXCR, one entry per CDR3 protein. The sample lists about 300,000 distinct CDR3 sequences; around 5.5% were seen once. Time point defined: pre-sensitization, week 0. As to treatment: therapeutic diphenylcyclopropenone sensitization with weekly scalp DPC. Sample: whole blood, taken in connection with sensitization to the hapten diphenylcyclopropenone (DPC). The source is a woman younger than 35 with alopecia areata. Some clones in this sample may be carry-over from other donors' samples.

This sequence joins TRBV4-1 and TRBJ2-3, with TRBD1 as a possible D gene (5 bases). V shed 0 bases and J shed 2 bases, with 12 bases lying between them. The germline CDR1 and CDR2 sequences are MGHRA and YSYEKL. The CDR3 loop spans 16 amino acids. The CDR3 nucleotides are TGCGCCAGCAGCCAAGAAGGTTGGGGCCTCACAGATACGCAGTATTTT. It is translated as CASSQEGWGLTDTQYF.

This sequence joins TRBV6-6 and TRBJ1-1, with 10 bases lining up with TRBD1. The germline V gene encodes CDR1 MNHNY and CDR2 SVGAGI (reference sequence). The CDR3 is made up of 17 amino acids. After removal of 6 bases from V and 6 bases from J, the junction contained 16 bases not matched to a gene. The chain's CDR3 is CASSKRSMGQGLAEAFF. As DNA, the CDR3 is TGTGCCAGCAGCAAAAGATCGATGGGACAGGGGCTCGCTGAAGCTTTCTTT.

With respect to this clonotype: A much larger clone sits a single nucleotide away, making a read error possible. This chain links TRBV28 with TRBJ1-1, with no clear D. Germline V gives CDR1 MDHEN, CDR2 SYDVKM. The CDR3 spans 14 residues. Trimming shortened V by 10 bases and J by 2 bases, and 17 bases separated the two germline ends. In nucleotides, the CDR3 is TGTGCCACGTGGATCTGGACCCCCAACACTGAAGCTTTCTTT. It yields the protein CATWIWTPNTEAFF.

This clonotype occurred a few times. The J gene is TRBJ2-3, the V gene TRBV5-6; 9 bases fit TRBD1. Trimming removed 2 bases from V and 2 bases from J; junction bases left unmatched: 9. The CDR3 is made up of 17 amino acids. Per the germline V gene, CDR1 is SGHDT and CDR2 is YYEEEE. The CDR3 bases are TGTGCCAGCAGCTTAACAGGGGGCTCCTCAGCCACAGATACGCAGTATTTT. This translates into CASSLTGGSSATDTQYF.

This clonotype has more than one count but fewer than ten. This chain uses TRBV7-2 with TRBJ2-7; no clear D. Trimming stripped 1 base from V and 5 bases from J, with 12 bases between. CDR3 length equals 14 residues. Germline V gives CDR1 SGHTA, CDR2 FQGNSA. This chain's CDR3 is CASSLETAAHEQYF. CDR3 DNA: TGTGCCAGCAGCTTAGAAACAGCAGCCCACGAGCAGTACTTC.

At least ten counts were recorded for this clonotype. The rearrangement uses TRBV7-3 and TRBJ2-2; D gene unclear. Germline V lookup: CDR1 SGHTA, CDR2 FQGTGA. Trimming took off 5 bases at V and 0 bases at J, with 10 bases between the two ends. The CDR3 has 15 amino acids. CDR3 bases: TGTGCCAGCAGCGATACAGACCCGAACACCGGGGAGCTGTTTTTT. Amino acid sequence: CASSDTDPNTGELFF.

This clonotype was found many times. The CDR3 spells CASSEWQGQGFTDTQYF. The CDR3 DNA reads as TGTGCCAGCAGTGAGTGGCAGGGACAGGGTTTCACAGATACGCAGTATTTT. This chain links TRBV12-3 or TRBV12-4 with TRBJ2-3; 9 bases align to TRBD1. The CDR3 consists of 17 residues. After removal of 5 bases from V and 2 bases from J, the junction contained 11 bases not matched to a gene.

There are many counts of this clonotype. This chain uses TRBV6-5 with TRBJ2-7, with D possibly matching TRBD2 (6 bases). CDR3 length equals 13 residues. Per germline, CDR1 MNHEY and CDR2 SVGAGI. Trimming cost V 2 bases and J 11 bases, with 16 bases left between them. CDR3 DNA: TGTGCCAGCAGTTACGGATTTCTGGGGGGTGAGTACTTC. Residues: CASSYGFLGGEYF.

Many counts were recorded for this clonotype. The chain is built from TRBV7-9 and TRBJ1-4; no definite D call. The V end was cut by 2 bases, the J end by 4 bases, with 8 bases between. CDR1 is SEHNR, CDR2 FQNEAQ, per germline (reference sequence). This CDR3 has 14 amino acids. CDR3 region: CASSLSRNNEKLFF. CDR3 nucleotides: TGTGCCAGCAGCTTAAGCCGGAATAATGAAAAACTGTTTTTT.

This clonotype was seen ten or more times. The chain links TRBV2 to TRBJ2-3; D is undetermined. Trimming removed 11 bases from V and 2 bases from J, with 38 bases in between. CDR3 length equals 21 residues. From germline, CDR1 is SNHLY and CDR2 FYNNEI. The CDR3 reads CALRGSGIKTTHAYHTDTQYF. For the CDR3, the DNA is TGTGCCCTACGAGGCAGTGGGATCAAGACCACACACGCCTACCACACAGATACGCAGTATTTT. The full variable domain, in which reference TRBV2 and TRBJ2-3 provide the parts outside the CDR3, is EPEVTQTPSHQVTQMGQEVILRCVPISNHLYFYWYRQILGQKVEFLVSFYNNEISEKSEIFDDQFSVERPDGSNFTLKIRSTKLEDSAMYFCALRGSGIKTTHAYHTDTQYFGPGTRLTVL.

The sample holds a few counts of this clonotype. This sequence joins TRBV29-1 and TRBJ2-6; D is ambiguous. Trimming shortened V by 5 bases and J by 0 bases, and 8 bases separated the two germline ends. CDR3 size: 14 residues. Germline-derived CDR1 and CDR2 are SQVTM and ANQGSEA. CDR3 protein: CSVKRNSGANVLTF. The DNA for the CDR3 is TGCAGCGTTAAAAGGAACTCTGGGGCCAACGTCCTGACTTTC.

This clonotype came up many times. The chain employs TRBV7-3 and TRBJ2-3; 8 bases line up with TRBD2. The germline gives CDR1 SGHTA, CDR2 FQGTGA. V lost 2 bases and J lost 2; bases outside the gene matches: 9. CDR3 length: 17 amino acids. The chain's CDR3 is CASSLRTSSLTTDTQYF. CDR3 DNA: TGTGCCAGCAGCTTACGGACTAGCTCCCTTACCACAGATACGCAGTATTTT. Filled out from reference TRBV7-3 and TRBJ2-3, the complete variable domain reads GAGVSQTPSNKVTEKGKYVELRCDPISGHTALYWYRQSLGQGPEFLIYFQGTGAADDSGLPNDRFFAVRPEGSVSTLKIQRTERGDSAVYLCASSLRTSSLTTDTQYFGPGTRLTVL.

The gene calls are TRBV7-9 and TRBJ1-2, with D tentatively TRBD1 (6 bases). The CDR3 is 13 amino acids. The V gene lost 5 bases and the J gene lost 4 bases, with 11 bases spanning the gap. Germline V gene lookup returns CDR1 SEHNR and CDR2 FQNEAQ (reference sequence). CDR3 amino acids: CASSAGQLYGYTF. The CDR3 nucleotides read TGTGCCAGCAGCGCGGGACAACTCTATGGCTACACCTTC.

This clonotype was seen a few times. The rearrangement joins TRBV20-1 to TRBJ2-3; 8 nucleotides align to TRBD2. The germline V gene encodes CDR1 DFQATT and CDR2 SNEGSKA (reference sequence). Trimming cost V 4 bases and J 4 bases; bases outside gene matches: 7. This CDR3 comprises 14 residues. CDR3 coding DNA: TGCAGTGCTATAGCCGGGGGGGAGGCAGATACGCAGTATTTT. Translated, it gives CSAIAGGEADTQYF.

The chain links TRBV2 to TRBJ2-1; no clear D gene. Germline assignment: CDR1 SNHLY and CDR2 FYNNEI. The CDR3 is 14 residues long. With 4 bases removed from V and 4 bases from J, the gap between germline ends came to 11 bases. This CDR3 reads CASSAKTAYNEQFF. CDR3 nucleotide sequence: TGTGCCAGCAGTGCGAAGACCGCATACAATGAGCAGTTCTTC.

This clonotype has more than one count but fewer than ten. V and J are TRBV6-2 or TRBV6-3 and TRBJ2-1; D call uncertain. The CDR3 is made up of 16 amino acids. V dropped 1 base and J dropped 0 bases, with 10 bases sitting between them. Germline CDR1 reads MNHEY; CDR2 reads SVGEGT. The DNA for the CDR3 is TGTGCCAGCAGTTACTGGGGTGCTAGCTCCTACAATGAGCAGTTCTTC. Translated, it gives CASSYWGASSYNEQFF.